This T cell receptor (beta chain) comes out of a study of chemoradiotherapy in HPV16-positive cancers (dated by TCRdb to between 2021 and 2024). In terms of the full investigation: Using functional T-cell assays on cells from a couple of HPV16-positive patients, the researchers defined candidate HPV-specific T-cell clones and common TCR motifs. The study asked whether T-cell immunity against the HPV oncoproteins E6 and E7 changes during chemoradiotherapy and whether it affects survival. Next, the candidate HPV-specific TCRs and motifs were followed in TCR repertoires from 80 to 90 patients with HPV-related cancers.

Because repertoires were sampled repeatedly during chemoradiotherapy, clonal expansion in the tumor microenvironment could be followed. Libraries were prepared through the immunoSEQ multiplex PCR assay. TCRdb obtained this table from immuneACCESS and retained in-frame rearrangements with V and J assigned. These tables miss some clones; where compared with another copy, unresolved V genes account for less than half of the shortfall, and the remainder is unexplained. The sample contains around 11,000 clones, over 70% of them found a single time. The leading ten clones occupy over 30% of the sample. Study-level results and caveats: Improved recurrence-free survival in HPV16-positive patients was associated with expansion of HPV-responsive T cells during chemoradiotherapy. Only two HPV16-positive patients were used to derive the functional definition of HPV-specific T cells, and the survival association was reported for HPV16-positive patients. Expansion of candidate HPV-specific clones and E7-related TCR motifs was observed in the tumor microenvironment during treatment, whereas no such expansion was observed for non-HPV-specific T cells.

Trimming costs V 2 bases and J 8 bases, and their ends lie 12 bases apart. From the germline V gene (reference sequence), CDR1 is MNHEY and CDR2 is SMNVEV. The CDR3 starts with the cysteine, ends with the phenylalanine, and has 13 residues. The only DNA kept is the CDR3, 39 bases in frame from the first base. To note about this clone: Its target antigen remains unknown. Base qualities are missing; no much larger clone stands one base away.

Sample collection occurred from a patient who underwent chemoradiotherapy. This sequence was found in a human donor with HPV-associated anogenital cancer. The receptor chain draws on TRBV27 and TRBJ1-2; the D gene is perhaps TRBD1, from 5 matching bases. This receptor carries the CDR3 CASSLRRGGGYTF. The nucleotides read TGTGCCAGCAGTTTAAGGCGGGGCGGCGGCTACACCTTC.